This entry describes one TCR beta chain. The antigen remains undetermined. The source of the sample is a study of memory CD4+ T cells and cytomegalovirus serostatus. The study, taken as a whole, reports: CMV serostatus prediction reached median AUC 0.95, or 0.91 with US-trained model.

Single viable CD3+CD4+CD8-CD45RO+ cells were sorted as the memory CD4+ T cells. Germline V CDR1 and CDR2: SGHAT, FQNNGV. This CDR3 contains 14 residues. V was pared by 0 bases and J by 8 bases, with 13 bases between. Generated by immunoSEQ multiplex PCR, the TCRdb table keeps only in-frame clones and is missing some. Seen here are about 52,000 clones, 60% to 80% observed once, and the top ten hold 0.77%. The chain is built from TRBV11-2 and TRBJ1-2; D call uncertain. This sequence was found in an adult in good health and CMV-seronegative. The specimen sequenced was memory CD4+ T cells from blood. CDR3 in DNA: TGTGCCAGCAGCTTAGAGGGTTCGTCGGGAGGCTACACCTTC. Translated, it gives CASSLEGSSGGYTF.